This T cell receptor (beta chain) was profiled in a study of CD8 T cells in Susac syndrome. Study conclusions and caveats: Susac-specific public clones found in total CD8+ repertoires numbered some 15, and those in CD8+ TEMRA repertoires numbered several.

An input of about 0.5 to 1 ug of RNA was subjected to reverse transcription using random hexamers. Via MiXCR, TCRdb re-called the immunoSEQ multiplex PCR reads, giving one row per CDR3 protein. The sample yields 70,000 to 100,000 distinct CDR3 sequences, about 95% seen once. CDR3 length equals 13 residues. Germline V gene data show CDR1 as SQVTM and CDR2 as ANQGSEA. Trimming stripped 7 bases from V and 3 bases from J, with 16 bases between. With respect to this clonotype: The antigen is undetermined.

The sequence was obtained from a human donor with Susac syndrome. Source material: CD8+ T cells from PBMCs. The gene calls are TRBV29-1 and TRBJ2-7, with D possibly TRBD2 on 5 matching bases. The CDR3 coding sequence is TGCAGCGCCAGCCGGGATCCTAACTACGAGCAGTACTTC. This sequence encodes CSASRDPNYEQYF.